The 26 T cell receptor beta chains in this list originate from one sample, sequenced in a study of chemoradiotherapy in HPV16-positive cancers. Produced via immunoSEQ multiplex PCR; TCRdb's table is partial and in-frame only. The table includes approximately 30,000 clones, about 85% detected once. The sample here was blood, taken from a patient who underwent chemoradiotherapy. Source of these receptors: a human donor with HPV-associated anogenital cancer.

The J gene is TRBJ1-6, the V gene TRBV28; possibly TRBD1 for D (6 bases). Trimming pared 6 bases from V and 9 bases from J, leaving 18 bases between. The CDR3 length is 15 residues. The V gene's germline CDR1 is MDHEN and CDR2 SYDVKM. CDR3 in DNA: TGTGCCAGCAGCTCCCCCCAGGGGCAGGGTTCACCCCTCCACTTT. Translation: CASSSPQGQGSPLHF. Combining the CDR3 with reference TRBV28 and TRBJ1-6 gives the whole variable domain DVKVTQSSRYLVKRTGEKVFLECVQDMDHENMFWYRQDPGLGLRLIYFSYDVKMKEKGDIPEGYSVSREKKERFSLILESASTNQTSMYLCASSSPQGQGSPLHFGNGTRLTVT.

The gene calls are TRBV7-2 and TRBJ1-2; 9 nucleotides align to TRBD1. Trimming took 6 bases from V and 5 from J; bases not matched to a gene: 7. Germline V lookup: CDR1 SGHTA, CDR2 FQGNSA. The CDR3 spans 14 residues. The CDR3 sequence is CASRGTGREYGYTF. The CDR3 DNA is TGTGCCAGCAGGGGGACAGGGAGGGAGTATGGCTACACCTTC.

The V gene is TRBV13, the J gene TRBJ2-7; D uncertain. CDR3 length: 14 residues. Trimming took off 2 bases at V and 4 bases at J, with 12 bases between the two ends. Germline CDR1 is PRHDT and CDR2 is FYEKMQ (reference sequence). The CDR3 spells CASSLWGSGYEQYF. For the CDR3, the DNA is TGTGCCAGCAGCTTATGGGGATCGGGTTACGAGCAGTACTTC.

V is TRBV7-9 and J is TRBJ1-1; D not resolved. Germline V CDR1 and CDR2: SEHNR, FQNEAQ (reference sequence). The CDR3 contains 12 residues. Trimming removed 3 bases from V and 4 bases from J, with 6 bases in between. For the CDR3, the DNA is TGTGCCAGCAGCTTGCAAGCCACTGAAGCTTTCTTT. This sequence encodes CASSLQATEAFF. Full variable domain (missing parts from reference TRBV7-9 and TRBJ1-1): DTGVSQNPRHKITKRGQNVTFRCDPISEHNRLYWYRQTLGQGPEFLTYFQNEAQLEKSRLLSDRFSAERPKGSFSTLEIQRTEQGDSAMYLCASSLQATEAFFGQGTRLTVV.

The gene calls are TRBV7-7 and TRBJ2-7, with 8 bases fitting TRBD1. Germline CDR1 reads SSHAT; CDR2 reads FNYEAQ (reference sequence). CDR3 size: 15 residues. V lost 8 bases, J lost 6 bases, and 15 bases stayed unmatched. The CDR3 DNA reads TGTGCCAGCTCCCAGGGGCCGACAGGGGCAGGCGAGCAGTACTTC. Translated: CASSQGPTGAGEQYF.

The chain carries TRBV7-2 and TRBJ2-7, with 7 bases that match TRBD1. There are 14 residues in the CDR3. The germline V gene encodes CDR1 SGHTA and CDR2 FQGNSA. The J segment lost 3 bases and the V segment lost 5 bases, leaving 7 bases of the junction unmatched. The DNA of the CDR3 is TGTGCCAGCAGCGCCAGACAGGGATTCTACGAGCAGTACTTC. Its protein is CASSARQGFYEQYF.

The chain carries TRBV28 and TRBJ1-4; a weak D match, TRBD1 (6 bases). CDR1 is MDHEN and CDR2 is SYDVKM in the germline V gene. V shed 5 bases and J shed 3 bases, with 16 bases lying between them. This CDR3 is built from 16 residues. CDR3 loop: CASSGARGASNEKLFF. The CDR3 DNA follows: TGTGCCAGCAGTGGGGCCCGGGGGGCGTCTAATGAAAAACTGTTTTTT.

In its sample, this clone was seen once. The gene calls are TRBV30 and TRBJ2-3, with unresolved D. Trimming pared 4 bases from V and 2 bases from J, leaving 10 bases between. The CDR3 contains 13 residues. Germline V gene lookup returns CDR1 GTSNPN and CDR2 SVGIG (reference sequence). The CDR3 DNA is TGTGCCTGGAACGAAGGGCCCACAGATACGCAGTATTTT. Protein: CAWNEGPTDTQYF.

This clone was seen only once. The chain is built from TRBV18 and TRBJ2-1, with D tentatively TRBD1 or TRBD2 (6 bases each). This CDR3 has 13 amino acids. V gave up 6 bases and J gave up 5 bases, with 11 bases separating them. Germline V gene data show CDR1 as KGHSH and CDR2 as LQKENI. The CDR3 reads CASSPGGNNEQFF. The CDR3, as DNA: TGTGCCAGCTCGCCCGGGGGCAACAATGAGCAGTTCTTC.

The J gene is TRBJ2-7, the V gene TRBV5-1, with 10 bases identical to TRBD1. Losses at the gene ends were 7 bases for V and 6 bases for J; bases not matched to a gene: 10. CDR1 is SGHRS and CDR2 is YFSETQ in the germline V gene. The CDR3 consists of 14 residues. The CDR3 protein is CASGLDRGQSEQYF. CDR3 bases: TGCGCCAGCGGACTTGACAGGGGGCAGAGCGAGCAGTACTTC.

This clone was recorded only once. Other DNA sequences in this specimen translate into the identical CDR3. This chain joins TRBV5-5 and TRBJ1-5, with 7 nucleotides matching TRBD1. Germline V CDR1 and CDR2: SGHKS, YYEKEE (reference sequence). The V segment lost 0 bases and the J segment 7 bases; nucleotides outside the gene matches: 4. The CDR3 consists of 14 residues. The CDR3 nucleotides read TGTGCCAGCAGCTTGGAAGGGGGCGGACAGCCCCAGCATTTT. Translating gives CASSLEGGGQPQHF.

This sequence joins TRBV9 and TRBJ1-4, with D unclear. V shed 0 bases and J shed 8 bases, with 14 bases lying between them. CDR1 is SGDLS, CDR2 YYNGEE, per germline. The CDR3 covers 15 residues. CDR3 sequence: CASSVVGDLGEKLFF. The CDR3 DNA sequence: TGTGCCAGCAGCGTAGTTGGGGATTTAGGCGAAAAACTGTTTTTT.

This clone was recorded only once. The J gene is TRBJ1-1, the V gene TRBV7-6; the D gene is possibly TRBD1 (6 bases). CDR1 and CDR2 (germline): SGHVS, FNYEAQ. With 5 bases removed from V and 1 base from J, the gap between germline ends came to 14 bases. This CDR3 is 15 amino acids long. In DNA, the CDR3 is TGTGCCAGCAGCCCCTTTGGGGGGGCGAACACTGAAGCTTTCTTT. This gives the protein CASSPFGGANTEAFF.

The chain is built from TRBV7-8 and TRBJ2-7; the D is unclear. The V end was cut by 4 bases, the J end by 0 bases, with 13 bases between. Germline loops: CDR1 SGHVS, CDR2 FQNEAQ. The CDR3 length is 15 residues. The CDR3 loop is CASSSRRFSSYEQYF. CDR3 bases: TGTGCCAGCAGCTCCCGAAGATTCAGCTCCTACGAGCAGTACTTC.

The J gene is TRBJ2-1, the V gene TRBV28; no reliable D call. Trimming took off 3 bases at V and 8 bases at J, with 20 bases between the two ends. The CDR3 runs to 16 residues. Germline CDR1 is MDHEN and CDR2 is SYDVKM. The CDR3 nucleotides are TGTGCCAGCAGTTTTGTTCTTTTGGTTGGGCTTTATGAGCAGTTCTTC. Its translation is CASSFVLLVGLYEQFF.

This clone was counted a single time. This sequence joins TRBV2 and TRBJ2-1; 7 bases fit TRBD1. The CDR3 extends over 15 amino acids. V lost 3 bases and J lost 8; bases outside the gene matches: 10. In germline, CDR1 is SNHLY, CDR2 FYNNEI. The CDR3 DNA sequence: TGTGCCAGCAGTGATTCCGTGACAGGGATTTATGAGCAGTTCTTC. It yields the protein CASSDSVTGIYEQFF.

The chain recombines TRBV6-6 with TRBJ2-3, with D perhaps TRBD2 (7 bases). There are 15 residues in the CDR3. The germline gives CDR1 MNHNY, CDR2 SVGAGI (reference sequence). V dropped 6 bases and J dropped 3 bases, with 16 bases sitting between them. The CDR3, as DNA: TGTGCCAGCAGAAAGGAGGGGGGGCATACAGATACGCAGTATTTT. Its protein is CASRKEGGHTDTQYF.

This chain connects TRBV6-4 to TRBJ1-6, with TRBD1 matching 8 bases. The J segment lost 0 bases and the V segment lost 6 bases, leaving 16 bases of the junction unmatched. The length of the CDR3 is 20 residues. Germline V gene data show CDR1 as MRHNA and CDR2 as SNTAGT. The CDR3, as DNA: TGTGCCAGCAGCGACCCTGGACAGGGTAAAGTCAGCTCCTATAATTCACCCCTCCACTTT. As protein: CASSDPGQGKVSSYNSPLHF.

The gene calls are TRBV7-3 and TRBJ1-2; 7 nucleotides line up with TRBD1. Trimming took 5 bases from V and 7 from J; bases not matched to a gene: 7. The CDR3 totals 13 residues. Germline CDR1 reads SGHTA; CDR2 reads FQGTGA. CDR3 loop: CASSPQTGSGYTF. The CDR3 DNA reads as TGTGCCAGCAGCCCCCAGACAGGGTCTGGCTACACCTTC.

J is TRBJ2-1 and V is TRBV5-4; a weak D match, TRBD1 (5 bases). This CDR3 has 13 residues. Germline-derived CDR1 and CDR2 are SGHNT and YYREEE (reference sequence). The V end was cut by 5 bases, the J end by 3 bases, with 9 bases between. CDR3 DNA: TGTGCCAGCAGATCCGACAGCTACAATGAGCAGTTCTTC. Protein sequence: CASRSDSYNEQFF. Full variable domain (remainder filled in from reference TRBV5-4 and TRBJ2-1): ETGVTQSPTHLIKTRGQQVTLRCSSQSGHNTVSWYQQALGQGPQFIFQYYREEENGRGNFPPRFSGLQFPNYSSELNVNALELDDSALYLCASRSDSYNEQFFGPGTRLTVL.

The J gene is TRBJ2-1, the V gene TRBV6-4; 14 nucleotides agree with TRBD2. J was trimmed by 9 bases and V by 0 bases; bases with no gene match: 1. CDR1 is MRHNA, CDR2 SNTAGT, per germline. The CDR3 covers 15 residues. The CDR3 DNA follows: TGTGCCAGCAGTGACTCGACTAGCGGGGGGGCTGAGCAGTTCTTC. Protein sequence: CASSDSTSGGAEQFF.

This chain links TRBV6-1 with TRBJ2-7, with a weak D call TRBD1 (6 bases). This CDR3 contains 14 residues. Germline V gene sequence: CDR1 MNHNS, CDR2 SASEGT. The V and J ends lost 2 bases and 0 bases respectively, with 8 bases between them. The CDR3 DNA is TGTGCCAGCAGTGAAAGGGGGAGCTCCTACGAGCAGTACTTC. This gives the protein CASSERGSSYEQYF.

The chain couples TRBV6-5 to TRBJ2-7; D is perhaps TRBD2 (7 bases). The CDR3 sequence is 11 residues long. Trimming stripped 8 bases from V and 5 bases from J, with 10 bases between. Germline V gene lookup returns CDR1 MNHEY and CDR2 SVGAGI. The CDR3 reads CASAGANEQYF. The CDR3 bases are TGTGCCAGCGCGGGGGCGAACGAGCAGTACTTC.

V is TRBV4-3 and J is TRBJ1-1; D not certain. This CDR3 has 16 residues. Germline lookup yields CDR1 LGHNA and CDR2 YSLEER. V was pared by 1 base and J by 4 bases, with 16 bases between. DNA for the CDR3: TGCGCCAGCAGCCAAGCGTGGCGGAGCGCGGGCACTGAAGCTTTCTTT. It yields the protein CASSQAWRSAGTEAFF.

This chain links TRBV7-2 with TRBJ2-3; weak D call: TRBD2 (7 bases). Germline V gives CDR1 SGHTA, CDR2 FQGNSA. V lost 0 bases and J lost 5, with 12 bases in between. The CDR3 extends over 15 amino acids. Here the CDR3 reads CASSLAAGAQDTQYF. The CDR3 DNA reads as TGTGCCAGCAGCTTAGCGGCGGGGGCTCAAGATACGCAGTATTTT.

The chain recombines TRBV7-8 with TRBJ1-2, with TRBD1 matching over 10 bases. V shed 5 bases, J shed 6 bases, and the junction held 15 bases outside the gene matches. CDR1 is SGHVS and CDR2 is FQNEAQ in the germline V gene. The CDR3 sequence is 17 residues long. The CDR3 loop reads CASSVRDRGFWMDGYTF. The CDR3 DNA follows: TGTGCCAGCAGCGTCCGGGACAGGGGATTTTGGATGGATGGCTACACCTTC.